The 15 T cell receptor beta chains reported below all come from one sample, sequenced in a study of T-cell memory formation after mild COVID-19. TCRdb called the 5' RACE reads again in MiXCR, with one record for every CDR3 protein. Of 150,000 or so distinct CDR3 sequences listed, roughly 15% were seen once; the top ten hold less than 15%. Sequenced sample: PBMCs or a T cell subset sorted from them (not recorded which). These receptors originate from an adult woman who had mild COVID-19 (a few samples of this study predate the infection). Cell type and time point are not known.

This clonotype was found a few times. This chain joins TRBV5-6 and TRBJ2-7; weak D call: TRBD2 (5 bases). The germline V gene has CDR1 SGHDT and CDR2 YYEEEE. Trimming took 6 bases from V and 6 from J, leaving 10 bases between them. There are 11 residues in the CDR3. In DNA, the CDR3 is TGTGCCAGCAAGAGGAGCGGCGAGCAGTACTTC. Its protein product is CASKRSGEQYF.

This clonotype appeared a few times. This chain connects TRBV20-1 to TRBJ2-1, with 7 nucleotides matching TRBD2. Germline V lookup: CDR1 DFQATT, CDR2 SNEGSKA (reference sequence). The CDR3 length is 14 residues. V shed 6 bases, J shed 0 bases, and the junction held 5 bases outside the gene matches. CDR3 sequence: CSAQSGDSYNEQFF. In nucleotides, the CDR3 is TGCAGTGCCCAAAGCGGGGACTCCTACAATGAGCAGTTCTTC.

The V call is TRBV11-3, the J call TRBJ1-3; 7 nucleotides agree with TRBD1. From germline, CDR1 is SGHNT and CDR2 YENEEA. The CDR3 runs 15 residues. The V gene end was trimmed by 5 bases and the J gene end by 8 bases; junction bases not matched to a gene: 12. CDR3 region: CASSRPPTQGDTIYF. In DNA form, the CDR3 reads TGTGCCAGCAGCCGACCCCCCACCCAGGGGGACACCATATATTTT. The full variable domain, completed using reference TRBV11-3 and TRBJ1-3, is EAGVVQSPRYKIIEKKQPVAFWCNPISGHNTLYWYLQNLGQGPELLIRYENEEAVDDSQLPKDRFSAERLKGVDSTLKIQPAELGDSAVYLCASSRPPTQGDTIYFGEGSWLTVV.

This sequence joins TRBV12-3 or TRBV12-4 and TRBJ2-2; D ambiguous. The CDR3 covers 15 residues. Trimming took 5 bases from V and 3 from J, leaving 13 bases between them. This CDR3 is CASSGTTGYTGELFF. The CDR3, as DNA: TGTGCCAGCAGTGGCACGACTGGATACACCGGGGAGCTGTTTTTT.

This clonotype was observed a few times. The chain couples TRBV3-1 to TRBJ2-7; the D gene is possibly TRBD1 (6 bases). Germline assignment: CDR1 LGHDT and CDR2 YNNKEL (reference sequence). V gave up 4 bases and J gave up 1 base, with 11 bases separating them. The CDR3 consists of 14 residues. CDR3 loop: CASSRPGQSYEQYF. In DNA form, the CDR3 reads TGTGCCAGCAGCCGACCGGGACAATCCTACGAGCAGTACTTC.

This sequence joins TRBV29-1 and TRBJ2-7; 7 positions match TRBD1. Per germline, CDR1 SQVTM and CDR2 ANQGSEA. The CDR3 length is 13 residues. J gave up 1 base and V 6 bases, and 6 bases lay outside the gene matches. The CDR3 spells CSVVPRGSYEQYF. The CDR3 DNA is TGCAGCGTCGTACCCAGGGGGTCCTACGAGCAGTACTTC.

The V gene is TRBV5-1, the J gene TRBJ2-5, with a tentative D call TRBD2 (6 bases). The V end lost 5 bases, the J end lost 1 base, and 9 bases lay between the germline ends. Germline V gene lookup returns CDR1 SGHRS and CDR2 YFSETQ. The CDR3 runs to 13 residues. The CDR3 DNA reads as TGCGCCAGCAGTGCGGGACCCCAAGAGACCCAGTACTTC. Its protein is CASSAGPQETQYF. The whole variable domain, filled in from reference TRBV5-1 and TRBJ2-5, reads KAGVTQTPRYLIKTRGQQVTLSCSPISGHRSVSWYQQTPGQGLQFLFEYFSETQRNKGNFPGRFSGRQFSNSRSEMNVSTLELGDSALYLCASSAGPQETQYFGPGTRLLVL.

J is TRBJ2-7 and V is TRBV29-1; 7 positions match TRBD2. This CDR3 has 16 amino acids. Germline trimming cut 6 bases from V and 0 bases from J; bases unmatched to any gene: 14. Germline values: CDR1 SQVTM, CDR2 ANQGSEA. The CDR3 is CSVGGLAALPSYEQYF. CDR3 nucleotide sequence: TGCAGCGTCGGAGGCCTAGCGGCCCTGCCCTCCTACGAGCAGTACTTC.

The chain couples TRBV4-1 to TRBJ2-2; no firm D call. The V end was cut by 1 base, the J end by 6 bases, with 3 bases between. The CDR3 has 12 amino acids. Germline V gene data show CDR1 as MGHRA and CDR2 as YSYEKL. In DNA, the CDR3 is TGCGCCAGCAGCCAAGTCCCCGGGGAGCTGTTTTTT. Translating gives CASSQVPGELFF.

The gene calls are TRBV5-1 and TRBJ2-1, with 7 bases that match TRBD1. Losses at the gene ends were 0 bases for V and 6 bases for J; bases not matched to a gene: 3. Germline V gene lookup returns CDR1 SGHRS and CDR2 YFSETQ. The CDR3 is 14 residues long. DNA for the CDR3: TGCGCCAGCAGCTTGGACAACAGGGGCAATGAGCAGTTCTTC. Translation gives CASSLDNRGNEQFF.

In its sample, this clonotype was seen many times. This chain links TRBV18 with TRBJ2-7; the D gene is possibly TRBD2 (6 bases). Germline V gene sequence: CDR1 KGHSH, CDR2 LQKENI. The V end lost 4 bases, the J end lost 9 bases, and 13 bases lay between the germline ends. The CDR3 spans 12 residues. The CDR3 nucleotides read TGTGCCAGCTCACTGGCGGAGGGCGGGCAGTACTTC. It encodes CASSLAEGGQYF.

The V gene is TRBV29-1, the J gene TRBJ2-5; no clear D gene. This CDR3 region has 12 residues. Trimming took 4 bases from V and 1 from J, leaving 7 bases between them. Germline V CDR1 and CDR2: SQVTM, ANQGSEA. The CDR3 loop reads CSVARSQETQYF. The DNA of the CDR3 is TGCAGCGTTGCCCGGTCCCAAGAGACCCAGTACTTC.

The chain joins TRBV12-3 or TRBV12-4 to TRBJ2-1, with 9 bases identical to TRBD2. V shed 4 bases and J 0 bases; nucleotides not matched to a gene: 13. CDR3 length: 19 residues. The CDR3 spells CASSYRRSGLASSYNEQFF. CDR3 nucleotide sequence: TGTGCCAGCAGTTACCGAAGGTCGGGACTAGCAAGCTCCTACAATGAGCAGTTCTTC.

The V and J genes are TRBV29-1 and TRBJ1-2; D ambiguous. Trimming pared 0 bases from V and 1 base from J, leaving 9 bases between. Germline V CDR1 and CDR2: SQVTM, ANQGSEA. The CDR3 is 14 amino acids. In nucleotides, the CDR3 is TGCAGCGTTGAAGATCTTCGGGGTAACTATGGCTACACCTTC. Translating gives CSVEDLRGNYGYTF. Variable domain in full (rest from reference TRBV29-1 and TRBJ1-2): SAVISQKPSRDICQRGTSLTIQCQVDSQVTMMFWYRQQPGQSLTLIATANQGSEATYESGFVIDKFPISRPNLTFSTLTVSNMSPEDSSIYLCSVEDLRGNYGYTFGSGTRLTVV.

This clonotype was recorded a few times. The chain couples TRBV2 to TRBJ2-2, with TRBD1 identical over 9 bases. Germline-derived CDR1 and CDR2 are SNHLY and FYNNEI. The CDR3 length is 15 residues. V gave up 6 bases and J gave up 1 base; unmatched junction bases: 3. For the CDR3, the DNA is TGTGCCAGCAGCGGGACAGGGCTGAACACCGGGGAGCTGTTTTTT. It yields the protein CASSGTGLNTGELFF. The whole variable domain, filled in from reference TRBV2 and TRBJ2-2, reads EPEVTQTPSHQVTQMGQEVILRCVPISNHLYFYWYRQILGQKVEFLVSFYNNEISEKSEIFDDQFSVERPDGSNFTLKIRSTKLEDSAMYFCASSGTGLNTGELFFGEGSRLTVL.